This T cell receptor beta chain derives from a study of cytomegalovirus exposure and HLA in healthy donors. For this clone: As yet, its antigen is unknown.

It was with 60 Vbeta and 13 Jbeta primers that the PCR ran. Using immunoSEQ multiplex PCR, the repertoire was profiled, and TCRdb retains in-frame clones only, with some absent. The table counts about 99,000 clones; around 3.5% lies in the top ten. Study-wide results and limits: The authors later linked a missense DCLRE1C variant to TCR beta V- and J-gene trimming.

The CDR3 sequence is 16 residues long. With 11 bases clipped from V and 0 bases from J, the junction kept 10 bases outside the gene matches. Germline loops: CDR1 ENHRY, CDR2 SYGVKD. The TCR sequence derives from a man aged 35 to 55 in good health and CMV-seronegative. The sequenced material came from PBMCs. This chain uses TRBV10-3 with TRBJ2-6; 7 bases are a match to TRBD1. The CDR3 bases are TGTGCCTACCGGACAGGTATACTCTCTGGGGCCAACGTCCTGACTTTC. This codes for CAYRTGILSGANVLTF.